These 25 T cell receptor beta chains were all obtained from the same sample, sequenced in a study of cytomegalovirus exposure and HLA in healthy donors. This PCR relied on a set of 60 Vbeta primers and 13 Jbeta primers. Some clones are missing from TCRdb's copy, which holds only in-frame ones; the method was immunoSEQ multiplex PCR. This table has nearly 110,000 clones, more than 70% appearing once. Sequencing was performed on PBMCs. The origin of the receptors is a middle-aged man in good health and CMV-seronegative.

With regard to this clone: The same CDR3 arises from other DNA sequences in this sample as well. This sequence joins TRBV5-5 and TRBJ2-7, with a weak D call TRBD2 (5 bases). Germline V lookup: CDR1 SGHKS, CDR2 YYEKEE (reference sequence). V lost 1 base and J 6 bases, leaving 17 bases between the germline ends. The CDR3 consists of 15 residues. CDR3 sequence: CASSLCTERVCEQYF. CDR3 DNA: TGTGCCAGCAGCTTGTGCACGGAGAGGGTATGCGAGCAGTACTTC. Full variable domain (outside the CDR3, taken from reference TRBV5-5 and TRBJ2-7): DAGVTQSPTHLIKTRGQQVTLRCSPISGHKSVSWYQQVLGQGPQFIFQYYEKEERGRGNFPDRFSARQFPNYSSELNVNALLLGDSALYLCASSLCTERVCEQYFGPGTRLTVT.

This chain uses TRBV29-1 with TRBJ1-3, with TRBD1 matching 8 bases. Germline CDR1 reads SQVTM; CDR2 reads ANQGSEA. This CDR3 contains 14 residues. The trim removed 4 bases at V and 4 bases at J, leaving 6 bases unmatched. CDR3 nucleotide sequence: TGCAGCGTTGCTTCGACAGGGGAAGGAAACACCATATATTTT. Residues: CSVASTGEGNTIYF. Looking up the rest from reference TRBV29-1 and TRBJ1-3 gives the full variable domain: SAVISQKPSRDICQRGTSLTIQCQVDSQVTMMFWYRQQPGQSLTLIATANQGSEATYESGFVIDKFPISRPNLTFSTLTVSNMSPEDSSIYLCSVASTGEGNTIYFGEGSWLTVV.

The V gene is TRBV13, the J gene TRBJ2-5; D call uncertain. V was cut by 0 bases and J by 4 bases, with 6 bases left in between. The V gene's germline CDR1 is PRHDT and CDR2 FYEKMQ (reference sequence). The CDR3 covers 13 residues. The CDR3 bases are TGTGCCAGCAGCTTAGGCCCCCGAGAGACCCAGTACTTC. As protein: CASSLGPRETQYF.

Concerning this clone itself: An end of the junction does not agree with germline; a read error may underlie this. This chain connects TRBV28 to TRBJ1-2; 9 positions agree with TRBD1. Per the germline V gene, CDR1 is MDHEN and CDR2 is SYDVKM. The CDR3 has 13 residues. The CDR3 loop reads CTSSYRGLYGYTF. The CDR3, as DNA: TGTACCAGCAGCTACAGGGGGCTTTACGGCTACACCTTC.

The V gene is TRBV6-5, the J gene TRBJ2-3; 12 bases are a match to TRBD2. The trim removed 5 bases at V and 6 bases at J, leaving 6 bases unmatched. This CDR3 contains 15 residues. Germline values: CDR1 MNHEY, CDR2 SVGAGI. CDR3 nucleotides: TGTGCCAGCAGTGGTCTAGCGGGGGGGATCGATACGCAGTATTTT. It specifies CASSGLAGGIDTQYF.

The rearrangement joins TRBV11-2 to TRBJ2-3; weak D call: TRBD2 (6 bases). Per the germline V gene, CDR1 is SGHAT and CDR2 is FQNNGV. Trimming took off 5 bases at V and 4 bases at J, with 13 bases between the two ends. The CDR3 runs to 14 residues. CDR3 sequence (DNA): TGTGCCAGCAGCCGCCCGGGCGGGGCAGATACGCAGTATTTT. As protein: CASSRPGGADTQYF.

The V call is TRBV19, the J call TRBJ2-5, with a possible D match to TRBD1 (5 bases). Germline values: CDR1 LNHDA, CDR2 SQIVND (reference sequence). V was trimmed by 0 bases and J by 1 base, leaving 12 bases between them. There are 16 residues in the CDR3. DNA for the CDR3: TGTGCCAGTAGTATAGAAGGGGTATCTCTCCAAGAGACCCAGTACTTC. Translated: CASSIEGVSLQETQYF.

V and J are TRBV7-9 and TRBJ1-1, with TRBD1 matching 7 bases. This CDR3 region has 14 residues. V was pared by 4 bases and J by 3 bases, with 5 bases of the junction left unmatched. Looked up from germline, CDR1 is SEHNR and CDR2 is FQNEAQ (reference sequence). The CDR3 is CASSSGGRYTEAFF. In DNA form, the CDR3 reads TGTGCCAGCAGCTCAGGGGGGCGTTACACTGAAGCTTTCTTT.

This clone was seen a few times. This sequence joins TRBV18 and TRBJ1-5, with TRBD1 as a possible D gene (5 bases). V gave up 4 bases and J gave up 3 bases, with 10 bases separating them. CDR1 KGHSH and CDR2 LQKENI come from the germline V gene. The CDR3 spans 14 residues. The CDR3 sequence: CASSQGNNNQPQHF. CDR3 DNA: TGTGCCAGCTCACAGGGGAATAACAATCAGCCCCAGCATTTT.

This clone showed up just once. The J gene is TRBJ1-5, the V gene TRBV19; D is possibly TRBD1 (5 bases). Trimming removed 3 bases from V and 3 bases from J, with 15 bases in between. The CDR3 runs 16 residues. CDR1 LNHDA and CDR2 SQIVND come from the germline V gene (reference sequence). The CDR3 here is CASSITRGLNNQPQHF. The CDR3, as DNA: TGTGCCAGTAGTATTACAAGGGGTCTTAACAATCAGCCCCAGCATTTT.

The chain employs TRBV11-1 and TRBJ1-2, with TRBD1 as a possible D gene (6 bases). The CDR3 spans 12 residues. Germline V gene lookup returns CDR1 SGHAT and CDR2 FQDESV (reference sequence). The ends were cut back, 4 bases at V and 3 bases at J, with 6 bases in the middle. The CDR3 loop is CASSSGDYGYTF. CDR3 nucleotides: TGTGCCAGCAGCTCAGGGGACTATGGCTACACCTTC.

About this clone: One junction end does not reproduce the germline sequence, and a read error may be involved. The rearrangement uses TRBV10-2 and TRBJ2-3; D not resolved. This CDR3 spans 12 amino acids. CDR1 and CDR2 (germline): WSHSY, SAAADI. The CDR3 DNA reads TGCACCAGCAGTGTTTACACAGATACGCAGTATTTT. This gives the protein CTSSVYTDTQYF.

The sample holds a few counts of this clone. The chain couples TRBV9 to TRBJ2-2; a possible D gene is TRBD2 (6 bases). V shed 0 bases and J shed 0 bases, with 9 bases lying between them. Germline CDR1 reads SGDLS; CDR2 reads YYNGEE. The CDR3 is made up of 16 amino acids. The CDR3 nucleotides are TGTGCCAGCAGCGTAGGTTCGGGGGCGAACACCGGGGAGCTGTTTTTT. Residues: CASSVGSGANTGELFF.

As regards this clone: The junction departs from the called germline gene at one end, perhaps through a read error. Other DNA sequences in the sample encode the same CDR3. The V call is TRBV7-9, the J call TRBJ2-7; 8 bases map to TRBD2. There are 18 residues in the CDR3. In germline, CDR1 is SEHNR, CDR2 FQNEAQ (reference sequence). The CDR3 DNA sequence: TGTTCCAGCAGCGAATTCCCTCCATCAGCTGGGACTAGAAGCGAGCAGTACTTC. Amino acids: CSSSEFPPSAGTRSEQYF.

This rearrangement joins TRBV10-3 to TRBJ1-5; TRBD1 is a possible D gene (6 bases). The CDR3 consists of 13 residues. Germline V CDR1 and CDR2: ENHRY, SYGVKD. Trimming took 7 bases from V and 5 from J, leaving 12 bases between them. DNA of the CDR3: TGTGCCATCAACAACAGGGACGATCAGCCCCAGCATTTT. It encodes CAINNRDDQPQHF.

This chain connects TRBV4-1 to TRBJ1-5; D not certain. The CDR3 totals 14 residues. The germline CDR1 and CDR2 sequences are MGHRA and YSYEKL. Between the trimmed V and J ends, which lost 0 bases and 4 bases, there was a span of 7 bases. The CDR3 nucleotides read TGCGCCAGCAGCCAAGATTTTCGGAATCAGCCCCAGCATTTT. Amino acids: CASSQDFRNQPQHF.

The sample holds a few counts of this clone. The chain uses TRBV19 and TRBJ2-5, with TRBD1 matching 7 bases. This CDR3 is built from 16 residues. Trimming at V came to 10 bases and at J to 2 bases, leaving 16 bases not matched to a gene. The germline V gene has CDR1 LNHDA and CDR2 SQIVND (reference sequence). The CDR3 spells CATSLVGTAKQETQYF. The CDR3 nucleotides read TGTGCCACCTCGCTCGTCGGGACAGCAAAACAAGAGACCCAGTACTTC.

The rearrangement uses TRBV6-6 and TRBJ1-4; 7 positions match TRBD1. Looked up from germline, CDR1 is MNHNY and CDR2 is SVGAGI (reference sequence). The length of the CDR3 is 15 residues. The V and J ends lost 2 bases and 8 bases, in that order; junction bases with no gene match: 8. The CDR3 sequence is CASSYGGRGFEKLFF. Written as DNA, the CDR3 is TGTGCCAGCAGTTACGGCGGCAGGGGGTTCGAAAAACTGTTTTTT.

This CDR3 is CAARPTLDRGHTEAFF. CDR3 DNA sequence: TGTGCCGCTCGACCTACGCTGGACAGGGGGCACACTGAAGCTTTCTTT. The chain recombines TRBV10-3 with TRBJ1-1, with 11 bases aligning to TRBD1. This CDR3 spans 16 amino acids. Germline CDR1 ENHRY, CDR2 SYGVKD. With 11 bases clipped from V and 3 bases from J, the junction kept 14 bases outside the gene matches.

This clone was found a few times. The V and J genes are TRBV7-2 and TRBJ2-7; 12 positions match TRBD2. J was trimmed by 3 bases and V by 7 bases; bases with no gene match: 4. Germline CDR1 is SGHTA and CDR2 is FQGNSA. The CDR3 is 14 amino acids. This CDR3 is CASKPGLAGYEQYF. CDR3 in DNA: TGTGCCAGCAAGCCGGGACTAGCGGGCTACGAGCAGTACTTC.

CDR3 nucleotides: TGTGCCAGCAGCCTTTATCCCAATCAGCCCCAGCATTTT. Residues: CASSLYPNQPQHF. This chain connects TRBV4-2 to TRBJ1-5; no firm D call. The germline CDR1 and CDR2 sequences are LGHNA and YNFKEQ. The CDR3 is 13 amino acids. Trimming stripped 4 bases from V and 3 bases from J, with 7 bases between.

The chain carries TRBV19 and TRBJ2-7, with TRBD1 as a possible D gene (6 bases). The V gene lost 6 bases and the J gene lost 5 bases, with 14 bases spanning the gap. Germline CDR1 and CDR2: LNHDA and SQIVND (reference sequence). CDR3 length equals 13 residues. The CDR3 loop is CASRLQGSHEQYF. In nucleotides, the CDR3 is TGTGCCAGTAGGTTACAGGGTTCGCACGAGCAGTACTTC.

The chain has TRBV5-1 and TRBJ1-2; the D gene is possibly TRBD1 (5 bases). The germline CDR1 and CDR2 sequences are SGHRS and YFSETQ. V dropped 1 base and J dropped 5 bases, with 12 bases sitting between them. This CDR3 contains 14 residues. CDR3 amino acids: CASSLMQGNYGYTF. The CDR3 DNA reads TGCGCCAGCAGCTTGATGCAGGGTAATTATGGCTACACCTTC.

The chain combines TRBV11-3 with TRBJ2-7, with D unresolved. Germline lookup yields CDR1 SGHNT and CDR2 YENEEA. Trimming shortened V by 3 bases and J by 6 bases, and 9 bases separated the two germline ends. This CDR3 comprises 12 residues. CDR3 sequence reads: CASSFSGFEQYF. CDR3 bases: TGTGCCAGCAGCTTTTCAGGATTCGAGCAGTACTTC.

J is TRBJ2-3 and V is TRBV27; no firm D call. The V gene lost 7 bases and the J gene lost 8 bases, with 10 bases spanning the gap. The CDR3 is 11 amino acids. Germline assignment: CDR1 MNHEY and CDR2 SMNVEV (reference sequence). The CDR3 DNA sequence: TGTGCCAGCAACCTTGAGGCTACGCAGTATTTT. This codes for CASNLEATQYF.